The 17 T cell receptor beta chains presented below share a single source sample, sequenced in a study of long-term antiretroviral therapy in people with HIV. immunoSEQ v3.0 was run at survey level. TCRdb's copy holds only in-frame clones and misses some; the assay was immunoSEQ multiplex PCR. The sample has over 40,000 clones, 90% to 95% seen once. The source was unsorted PBMCs, collected 3.7 years after starting antiretroviral therapy. Receptor source: a woman between 50 and 59 years old with HIV.

The CDR3 nucleotides are TGTGCCATCAGTGATGGGACAGGGGAGACAACTAATGAAAAACTGTTTTTT. As protein: CAISDGTGETTNEKLFF. The rearrangement links TRBV10-3 to TRBJ1-4, with 10 bases aligning to TRBD1. The CDR3 runs to 17 residues. Germline V lookup: CDR1 ENHRY, CDR2 SYGVKD. The V gene end was trimmed by 3 bases and the J gene end by 0 bases; junction bases not matched to a gene: 4.

The DNA for the CDR3 is TGTGCCAGCAGCCCAAAGGGACAGGGCTACGAGCAGTACTTC. It specifies CASSPKGQGYEQYF. The chain combines TRBV7-8 with TRBJ2-7, with 9 positions matching TRBD1. Germline lookup yields CDR1 SGHVS and CDR2 FQNEAQ. The CDR3 is made up of 14 amino acids. V was clipped by 5 bases and J by 3 bases; unmatched bases: 5.

The genes are TRBV2 and TRBJ1-1; D might be TRBD1 (5 bases). Germline values: CDR1 SNHLY, CDR2 FYNNEI. Trimming left V 6 bases short and J 4 bases short, with 18 bases between. The CDR3 loop spans 15 amino acids. This CDR3 is CASRGTGLRTTEAFF. The CDR3 DNA reads as TGTGCCAGCAGGGGGACTGGGTTGAGAACCACTGAAGCTTTCTTT.

The rearrangement uses TRBV6-5 and TRBJ2-5; unclear D gene. CDR3 length equals 12 residues. Trimming took off 4 bases at V and 4 bases at J, with 7 bases between the two ends. Germline V gene sequence: CDR1 MNHEY, CDR2 SVGAGI. The CDR3 DNA is TGTGCCAGCAGTTTCTTGGGAGAGACCCAGTACTTC. It yields the protein CASSFLGETQYF.

V gene TRBV19 combines with J gene TRBJ1-5; perhaps TRBD1 as D (5 bases). Deletions cut 5 bases from V and 7 bases from J, with 9 bases between. Germline V gene sequence: CDR1 LNHDA, CDR2 SQIVND (reference sequence). CDR3 length equals 12 residues. The CDR3 bases are TGTGCCAGTAGTTGGGGCGGGCAGCCCCAGCATTTT. Protein sequence: CASSWGGQPQHF. Supplemented by reference TRBV19 and TRBJ1-5, the full variable domain reads DGGITQSPKYLFRKEGQNVTLSCEQNLNHDAMYWYRQDPGQGLRLIYYSQIVNDFQKGDIAEGYSVSREKKESFPLTVTSAQKNPTAFYLCASSWGGQPQHFGDGTRLSIL.

The rearrangement uses TRBV7-3 and TRBJ2-5; 9 positions agree with TRBD2. There are 14 residues in the CDR3. Unmatched junction bases numbered 5, after V lost 5 bases and J lost 4 bases. The germline V gene has CDR1 SGHTA and CDR2 FQGTGA. The CDR3 nucleotides read TGTGCCAGCAGCCGCGGGGGGGCGAGAGAGACCCAGTACTTC. Its translation: CASSRGGARETQYF.

This clone was found once. The chain uses TRBV7-9 and TRBJ2-3; 10 nucleotides match TRBD2. The germline CDR1 and CDR2 sequences are SEHNR and FQNEAQ (reference sequence). V gave up 5 bases and J gave up 3 bases; unmatched junction bases: 5. The length of the CDR3 is 15 residues. In nucleotides, the CDR3 is TGTGCCAGCAGCCCCCTAGCGGGGGCTACAGATACGCAGTATTTT. This gives the protein CASSPLAGATDTQYF.

This clone was found once. The V and J genes are TRBV5-1 and TRBJ2-1; a weak D match, TRBD1 (5 bases). Germline values: CDR1 SGHRS, CDR2 YFSETQ. Trimming took off 1 base at V and 10 bases at J, with 9 bases between the two ends. CDR3 length equals 12 residues. Here the CDR3 reads CASSLFDREQFF. In DNA form, the CDR3 reads TGCGCCAGCAGCTTGTTCGACAGAGAGCAGTTCTTC.

This clone showed up just once. Within the sample, other DNA sequences also encode this same CDR3. The chain employs TRBV7-3 and TRBJ2-5; D tentatively reads TRBD1 or TRBD2 (6 bases each). The CDR3 has 13 amino acids. Germline lookup yields CDR1 SGHTA and CDR2 FQGTGA. V was cut by 0 bases and J by 5 bases, with 7 bases left in between. The CDR3 region has the DNA TGTGCCAGCAGCTTAACGGGGGGCGAGACCCAGTACTTC. Amino acid sequence: CASSLTGGETQYF.

The rearrangement joins TRBV6-5 to TRBJ2-1; 11 nucleotides line up with TRBD2. CDR3 length: 13 amino acids. V gave up 5 bases and J gave up 12 bases; unmatched junction bases: 6. The germline gives CDR1 MNHEY, CDR2 SVGAGI. The CDR3 here is CASSPPSGGRQFF. The CDR3, as DNA: TGTGCCAGCAGTCCCCCTAGCGGGGGGAGGCAGTTCTTC.

This sequence joins TRBV2 and TRBJ2-7, with D perhaps matching TRBD1 (6 bases). The CDR3 spans 14 residues. Germline V lookup: CDR1 SNHLY, CDR2 FYNNEI. Trimming shortened V by 7 bases and J by 2 bases, and 15 bases separated the two germline ends. CDR3 residues: CASKIRDTTYEQYF. The DNA of the CDR3 is TGTGCCAGCAAGATCCGGGACACTACCTACGAGCAGTACTTC.

J is TRBJ2-2 and V is TRBV6-6; 12 bases map to TRBD2. Germline lookup yields CDR1 MNHNY and CDR2 SVGAGI (reference sequence). The CDR3 is 15 residues long. The V and J ends lost 7 bases and 4 bases, in that order; junction bases with no gene match: 4. CDR3 DNA sequence: TGTGCCAGCAAACTAGCGGGGGGTAGCACCGGGGAGCTGTTTTTT. Translation: CASKLAGGSTGELFF.

The J gene is TRBJ2-1, the V gene TRBV19; D remains ambiguous. The CDR3 extends over 12 amino acids. Germline V gives CDR1 LNHDA, CDR2 SQIVND (reference sequence). The V gene lost 1 base and the J gene lost 6 bases, with 4 bases spanning the gap. CDR3 nucleotide sequence: TGTGCCAGTAGTATAGGAGTCAATGAGCAGTTCTTC. It is translated as CASSIGVNEQFF.

J is TRBJ1-5 and V is TRBV19; the D gene is possibly TRBD1 (5 bases). The CDR3 runs to 12 residues. The germline gives CDR1 LNHDA, CDR2 SQIVND (reference sequence). Trimming removed 11 bases at V and 7 bases at J, with 15 bases between. The CDR3 loop reads CAVDGGGQPQHF. In DNA, the CDR3 is TGTGCCGTAGACGGTGGGGGGCAGCCCCAGCATTTT.

This rearrangement joins TRBV2 to TRBJ2-1; D possibly uses TRBD1 or TRBD2 (5 bases each). With 6 bases removed from V and 2 bases from J, the gap between germline ends came to 14 bases. Germline CDR1 and CDR2: SNHLY and FYNNEI. CDR3 length: 15 amino acids. This CDR3 is CASRPGTRTYNEQFF. The CDR3 DNA reads as TGTGCCAGCAGGCCCGGGACCCGGACCTACAATGAGCAGTTCTTC.

The CDR3, as DNA: TGCAGCTCAGGAGCGGACAGGGTCCCAGATACGCAGTATTTT. Encoded protein: CSSGADRVPDTQYF. This rearrangement joins TRBV29-1 to TRBJ2-3, with 8 bases identical to TRBD1. J lost 4 bases, V lost 8 bases, and 11 bases had no gene match. The germline gives CDR1 SQVTM, CDR2 ANQGSEA. The CDR3 has 14 residues.

The chain is built from TRBV23-1 and TRBJ1-2; no definite D call. TRBV23-1 is sorted into the ORF group, with uncertain function. CDR3 size: 15 residues. The germline V and J ends were trimmed by 0 bases and 2 bases, with 10 bases remaining between them. The CDR3 DNA sequence: TGCGCCAGCAGTCAATCGGACTGGAAAAACTATGGCTACACCTTC. Amino acids: CASSQSDWKNYGYTF.